The 7 T cell receptor beta chains below come from one sample, sequenced in a study of technical replicates of blood from a handful of donors. Some clones are missing from TCRdb's copy, which holds only in-frame ones; the method was immunoSEQ multiplex PCR. There are approximately 87,000 clones in the sample; roughly 95% occur only once, and about 0.37% lies in the top ten. The sequencing input was T cells isolated from PBMCs. Receptors were obtained from a human donor in good health.

The V call is TRBV7-2, the J call TRBJ2-3; TRBD1 might be the D (6 bases). V lost 1 base and J 3 bases, leaving 14 bases between the germline ends. Looked up from germline, CDR1 is SGHTA and CDR2 is FQGNSA. This CDR3 spans 16 amino acids. CDR3 DNA sequence: TGTGCCAGCAGCTTAGATCCAGGGGTCCGTACAGATACGCAGTATTTT. Encoded protein: CASSLDPGVRTDTQYF.

The rearrangement uses TRBV29-1 and TRBJ2-7, with TRBD1 as a possible D gene (6 bases). This CDR3 region has 12 residues. Germline assignment: CDR1 SQVTM and CDR2 ANQGSEA. The V and J ends lost 6 bases and 4 bases respectively, with 13 bases between them. The CDR3 protein is CSVGARGYEQYF. The CDR3 nucleotides are TGCAGCGTGGGCGCGAGGGGGTACGAGCAGTACTTC.

This sequence joins TRBV5-1 and TRBJ2-3; the D is unclear. V was cut by 4 bases and J by 4 bases, with 13 bases left in between. Germline V lookup: CDR1 SGHRS, CDR2 YFSETQ. The CDR3 runs 14 residues. CDR3 nucleotides: TGCGCCAGCAGCCCCGTTCGAAGCGCAGATACGCAGTATTTT. This sequence encodes CASSPVRSADTQYF.

This chain joins TRBV30 and TRBJ2-1; tentatively, D is TRBD1 (6 bases). CDR1 is GTSNPN and CDR2 is SVGIG in the germline V gene (reference sequence). Trimming took 0 bases from V and 8 from J, leaving 8 bases between them. This CDR3 region has 12 residues. The CDR3 reads CAWSVTGYEQFF. Here the CDR3 DNA reads TGTGCCTGGAGTGTAACAGGGTATGAGCAGTTCTTC.

This rearrangement joins TRBV7-9 to TRBJ2-3; D possibly corresponds to TRBD2 (6 bases). The CDR3 has 15 residues. CDR1 and CDR2 from the germline V gene are SEHNR and FQNEAQ (reference sequence). Trimming left V 7 bases short and J 0 bases short, with 14 bases between. The DNA for the CDR3 is TGTGCCAGCACCTACTGGGGGGTGAGCACAGATACGCAGTATTTT. Its protein is CASTYWGVSTDTQYF.

This sequence joins TRBV19 and TRBJ2-7; D is possibly TRBD2 (5 bases). V lost 2 bases, J lost 1 base, and 9 bases lay in between. Germline CDR1 and CDR2: LNHDA and SQIVND (reference sequence). The CDR3 runs 14 residues. The CDR3: CASSITRDSYEQYF. The CDR3 bases are TGTGCCAGTAGTATAACACGGGATTCCTACGAGCAGTACTTC.

The chain is built from TRBV6-5 and TRBJ1-2; D remains unclear. CDR3 length equals 13 residues. The V end lost 5 bases, the J end lost 4 bases, and 11 bases lay between the germline ends. Germline V CDR1 and CDR2: MNHEY, SVGAGI. CDR3 coding DNA: TGTGCCAGCAGTAACAGCGGTACCTATGGCTACACCTTC. Encoded protein: CASSNSGTYGYTF.